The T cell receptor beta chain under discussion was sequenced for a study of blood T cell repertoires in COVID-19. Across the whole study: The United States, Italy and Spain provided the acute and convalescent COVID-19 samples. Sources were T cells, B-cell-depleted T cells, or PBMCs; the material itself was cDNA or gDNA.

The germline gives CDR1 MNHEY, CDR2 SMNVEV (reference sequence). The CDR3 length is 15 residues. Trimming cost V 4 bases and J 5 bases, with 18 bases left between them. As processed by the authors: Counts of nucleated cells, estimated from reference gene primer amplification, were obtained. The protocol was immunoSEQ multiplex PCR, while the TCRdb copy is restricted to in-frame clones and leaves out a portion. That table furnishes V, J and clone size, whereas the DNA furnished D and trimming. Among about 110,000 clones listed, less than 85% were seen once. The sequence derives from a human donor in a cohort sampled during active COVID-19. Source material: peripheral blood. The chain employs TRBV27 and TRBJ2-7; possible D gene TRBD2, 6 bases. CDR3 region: CASSSGPGVVDEQYF. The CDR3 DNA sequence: TGTGCCAGCAGTTCCGGCCCGGGGGTGGTCGACGAGCAGTACTTC.